This paragraph covers one T cell receptor beta chain sequence. TCRdb's table, derived via immunoSEQ multiplex PCR, lists solely in-frame clones and lacks some. This table has 260,000 or so clones, roughly 89% appearing once. This sample is part of a study of blood T cell repertoires in COVID-19. V shed 6 bases and J shed 5 bases, with 16 bases lying between them. CDR1 is LNHDA and CDR2 is SQIVND in the germline V gene (reference sequence). CDR3 length: 14 residues. Sequencing input: PBMCs or T cells enriched from blood (not recorded which). The V and J genes are TRBV19 and TRBJ1-2; possible D gene TRBD1, 6 bases. The sequence was collected from a woman aged 25 to 39 with acute COVID-19. The CDR3 nucleotides are TGTGCCAGTAGCGGACAGATCCCAACGTATGGCTACACCTTC. Protein: CASSGQIPTYGYTF.